The 13 T cell receptor beta chains below come from one sample, sequenced in a study of cytomegalovirus exposure and HLA in healthy donors. Primers for the PCR totalled 60 Vbeta and 13 Jbeta. Sequencing was performed with immunoSEQ multiplex PCR; in TCRdb, only in-frame clones are kept and a portion is missing. The data hold about 160,000 clones, with around 79% observed a single time. The sample taken for sequencing was PBMCs. The receptors were gathered from a human donor in good health.

The rearrangement joins TRBV18 to TRBJ2-7, with D possibly matching TRBD1 (6 bases). The CDR3 is 16 residues long. Per germline, CDR1 KGHSH and CDR2 LQKENI. V gave up 1 base and J gave up 4 bases, with 17 bases separating them. CDR3 nucleotides: TGTGCCAGCTCACCACTTTACAGGGCTGATTCGTACGAGCAGTACTTC. This encodes CASSPLYRADSYEQYF.

Concerning this clone itself: A junction boundary mismatches the germline segment, possibly from a read error. The CDR3 sequence: CASSPGLRAYGYPF. The DNA for the CDR3 is TGCGCCAGCAGCCCAGGACTGAGAGCTTATGGCTACCCCTTC. V usage is TRBV5-1 and J usage is TRBJ1-2; no firm D call. This CDR3 has 14 residues. Germline CDR1 and CDR2: SGHRS and YFSETQ. The variable domain in full, with the rest retrieved from reference TRBV5-1 and TRBJ1-2, is KAGVTQTPRYLIKTRGQQVTLSCSPISGHRSVSWYQQTPGQGLQFLFEYFSETQRNKGNFPGRFSGRQFSNSRSEMNVSTLELGDSALYLCASSPGLRAYGYPFGSGTRLTVV.

The chain has TRBV29-1 and TRBJ2-7; 7 nucleotides line up with TRBD2. The germline CDR1 and CDR2 sequences are SQVTM and ANQGSEA. CDR3 length: 13 amino acids. V shed 4 bases and J 2 bases; nucleotides not matched to a gene: 5. The CDR3: CSVAASGPYEQYF. The CDR3 nucleotides are TGCAGCGTTGCAGCTAGCGGACCCTACGAGCAGTACTTC.

The chain recombines TRBV13 with TRBJ1-2; D is undetermined. This CDR3 is 12 amino acids long. The germline V gene has CDR1 PRHDT and CDR2 FYEKMQ (reference sequence). V was clipped by 5 bases and J by 2 bases, with 6 bases between them. The CDR3: CASSAGNYGYTF. CDR3 nucleotide sequence: TGTGCCAGCAGCGCAGGAAACTATGGCTACACCTTC.

To note about this clone: The junction does not match germline at one end; this may be a read error. J is TRBJ2-6 and V is TRBV7-9, with a weak D call TRBD1 (6 bases). Germline V gene data show CDR1 as SEHNR and CDR2 as FQNEAQ (reference sequence). The CDR3 covers 15 residues. The CDR3 here is CSSSLGGAGANVLTF. The CDR3 DNA follows: TGTTCCAGCAGCTTAGGGGGAGCTGGGGCCAACGTCCTGACTTTC.

V usage is TRBV14 and J usage is TRBJ1-3, with D unresolved. The CDR3 loop spans 15 amino acids. Germline values: CDR1 SGHDN, CDR2 FVKESK. The ends were cut back, 2 bases at V and 2 bases at J, with 10 bases in the middle. The CDR3 is CASSQYSLPGNTIYF. The DNA of the CDR3 is TGTGCCAGCAGCCAATATTCGCTACCTGGAAACACCATATATTTT.

This chain joins TRBV9 and TRBJ2-1, with 13 positions matching TRBD2. The V gene's germline CDR1 is SGDLS and CDR2 YYNGEE. This CDR3 has 19 residues. J was trimmed by 0 bases and V by 3 bases; bases with no gene match: 9. CDR3 residues: CASSARLAGGASSYNEQFF. CDR3 DNA: TGTGCCAGCAGCGCCCGACTAGCGGGGGGTGCGAGCTCCTACAATGAGCAGTTCTTC.

The genes are TRBV28 and TRBJ2-7, with D unresolved. Per germline, CDR1 MDHEN and CDR2 SYDVKM. This CDR3 region has 12 residues. Between the trimmed V and J ends, which lost 1 base and 3 bases, there was a span of 4 bases. For the CDR3, the DNA is TGTGCCAGCAGTTTATCTTACTACGAGCAGTACTTC. This codes for CASSLSYYEQYF.

The V and J genes are TRBV10-3 and TRBJ1-4; 9 nucleotides agree with TRBD1. CDR1 and CDR2 (germline): ENHRY, SYGVKD. The J segment lost 0 bases and the V segment lost 5 bases, leaving 7 bases of the junction unmatched. The length of the CDR3 is 17 residues. CDR3 region: CAISRQGGHSTNEKLFF. Written as DNA, the CDR3 is TGTGCCATCAGTAGACAGGGGGGGCATTCAACTAATGAAAAACTGTTTTTT.

This rearrangement joins TRBV19 to TRBJ2-5, with D possibly being TRBD2 (6 bases). The CDR3 loop spans 11 amino acids. V shed 5 bases and J shed 5 bases, with 6 bases lying between them. From germline, CDR1 is LNHDA and CDR2 SQIVND (reference sequence). The CDR3 reads CASSGRETQYF. The CDR3 region has the DNA TGTGCCAGTAGTGGGAGGGAGACCCAGTACTTC.

In its sample, this clone was seen a few times. The chain combines TRBV10-3 with TRBJ1-5, with D perhaps matching TRBD1 (5 bases). With 7 bases removed from V and 2 bases from J, the gap between germline ends came to 12 bases. The germline V gene has CDR1 ENHRY and CDR2 SYGVKD. This CDR3 region has 14 residues. Here the CDR3 reads CAIKDTTGNQPQHF. CDR3 DNA sequence: TGTGCCATCAAGGACACTACGGGCAATCAGCCCCAGCATTTT.

The chain combines TRBV6-1 with TRBJ2-1, with D perhaps matching TRBD2 (6 bases). Looked up from germline, CDR1 is MNHNS and CDR2 is SASEGT. This CDR3 contains 12 residues. Trimming removed 1 base from V and 12 bases from J, with 10 bases in between. The DNA for the CDR3 is TGTGCCAGCAGTGAAGTGGGGGGAGGGCAGTTCTTC. It yields the protein CASSEVGGGQFF.

This clone was seen more than once but under ten times. CDR3 nucleotide sequence: TGTGCCAGCAGCCCGAGACTTGGACAACCCTACGAGCAGTACTTC. Translated: CASSPRLGQPYEQYF. J is TRBJ2-7 and V is TRBV5-4, with D possibly being TRBD1 (5 bases). The length of the CDR3 is 15 residues. V lost 4 bases, J lost 2 bases, and 16 bases lay in between. Germline V gene lookup returns CDR1 SGHNT and CDR2 YYREEE (reference sequence).